One sample yielded the 20 T cell receptor beta chains listed below, sequenced in a study of glioma-infiltrating T cells. TCR alpha and beta CDR3 regions were amplified from RNA using iRepertoire nested multiplex PCR. Via MiXCR, TCRdb re-called the multiplex PCR reads, giving one row per CDR3 protein. The sample shows about 140,000 distinct CDR3 sequences, 30% to 40% of them seen only once. Source material: glioma tissue, nonneoplastic brain tissue, or PBMCs (not recorded which). The receptor source for this set is a human donor with low-grade glioma or glioblastoma, undergoing nonglioma brain surgery, or in good health (not recorded which).

Many counts were recorded for this clonotype. This chain connects TRBV6-1 to TRBJ2-3; unclear D gene. Germline V gene data show CDR1 as MNHNS and CDR2 as SASEGT. Trimming pared 8 bases from V and 4 bases from J, leaving 16 bases between. The CDR3 is 14 amino acids. The CDR3 loop is CASGSQPVPDTQYF. For the CDR3, the DNA is TGTGCCAGCGGCTCCCAACCAGTTCCAGATACGCAGTATTTT.

The table lists this clonotype with a few counts. This chain links TRBV6-6 with TRBJ1-1; D is undetermined. The CDR3 is 15 amino acids. CDR1 is MNHNY and CDR2 is SVGAGI in the germline V gene (reference sequence). The V and J ends lost 0 bases and 1 base respectively, with 9 bases between them. CDR3 DNA sequence: TGTGCCAGCAGTTACTCGCAGAAGACGAACACTGAAGCTTTCTTT. The encoded protein is CASSYSQKTNTEAFF.

Worth noting for this clonotype: A read error may account for a junction end that differs from germline. V is TRBV4-1 and J is TRBJ2-5; a possible D gene is TRBD1 (6 bases). Germline assignment: CDR1 MGHRA and CDR2 YSYEKL. The CDR3 runs 14 residues. The CDR3 protein is CASGQGQYQETQYF. In nucleotides, the CDR3 is TGCGCCAGCGGCCAAGGACAGTACCAAGAGACCCAGTACTTC.

This clonotype was detected a few times. This chain links TRBV7-9 with TRBJ1-1, with 8 nucleotides matching TRBD1. V lost 5 bases and J lost 0; bases outside the gene matches: 2. CDR3 length: 14 amino acids. Germline loops: CDR1 SEHNR, CDR2 FQNEAQ (reference sequence). This CDR3 reads CASSPQGVNTEAFF. The CDR3 DNA reads TGTGCCAGCAGCCCACAGGGGGTGAACACTGAAGCTTTCTTT.

This chain joins TRBV4-1 and TRBJ2-7; maybe TRBD1 (5 bases). Trimming took off 1 base at V and 2 bases at J, with 9 bases between the two ends. The CDR3 length is 14 residues. CDR1 MGHRA and CDR2 YSYEKL come from the germline V gene. The CDR3 sequence is CASSQVPGPYEQYF. As DNA, the CDR3 is TGCGCCAGCAGCCAAGTTCCAGGGCCCTACGAGCAGTACTTC.

On this clonotype: A much larger clone is a single base away; this may be a read error. The CDR3 DNA follows: TGTGCCAACTCGAGGTCCAGGAACACTGAAGCTTTCTTT. Its translation: CANSRSRNTEAFF. The rearrangement joins TRBV6-2 or TRBV6-3 to TRBJ1-1; no clear D. Germline V CDR1 and CDR2: MNHEY, SVGEGT. There are 13 residues in the CDR3. V was cut by 10 bases and J by 1 base, with 13 bases left in between.

The chain carries TRBV4-1 and TRBJ2-7; 9 nucleotides line up with TRBD1. Germline CDR1 reads MGHRA; CDR2 reads YSYEKL. The V and J ends lost 1 base and 5 bases, in that order; junction bases with no gene match: 9. This CDR3 is built from 16 residues. The CDR3 sequence: CASSQVSGTGIHEQYF. CDR3 nucleotide sequence: TGCGCCAGCAGCCAAGTGAGTGGGACAGGGATCCACGAGCAGTACTTC.

V and J are TRBV7-3 and TRBJ2-1; D may be TRBD2 (7 bases). The V end lost 6 bases, the J end lost 4 bases, and 16 bases lay between the germline ends. The germline V gene encodes CDR1 SGHTA and CDR2 FQGTGA. The CDR3 sequence is 15 residues long. The CDR3 here is CASSGGGGDYNEQFF. The CDR3 DNA reads as TGTGCCAGCAGTGGGGGGGGCGGAGATTACAATGAGCAGTTCTTC.

The gene calls are TRBV7-6 and TRBJ1-2; D not certain. Germline CDR1 SGHVS, CDR2 FNYEAQ. The CDR3 covers 15 residues. V was cut by 4 bases and J by 0 bases, with 12 bases left in between. CDR3 DNA: TGTGCCAGCAGCTCAGTAGCAGTAGCTAACTATGGCTACACCTTC. The encoded protein is CASSSVAVANYGYTF.

This clonotype was detected a few times. The chain joins TRBV20-1 to TRBJ2-1; possible D gene TRBD2, 6 bases. Germline lookup yields CDR1 DFQATT and CDR2 SNEGSKA (reference sequence). V was shortened by 3 bases and J by 2 bases, with 11 bases between the two germline ends. This CDR3 is built from 14 residues. This CDR3 is CSARGGGTYNEQFF. The CDR3 DNA reads as TGCAGTGCTAGGGGGGGTGGAACCTACAATGAGCAGTTCTTC.

In its sample, this clonotype ranks as medium-sized. The chain combines TRBV6-1 with TRBJ2-7, with TRBD2 matching over 7 bases. V lost 6 bases to trimming and J lost 6 bases; unmatched junction nucleotides: 2. The CDR3 loop spans 11 amino acids. The germline gives CDR1 MNHNS, CDR2 SASEGT. The CDR3 DNA reads as TGTGCCAGCAGGACTAGCATCGAGCAGTACTTC. Protein product: CASRTSIEQYF.

The table lists this clonotype with many counts. V is TRBV6-1 and J is TRBJ2-1, with TRBD1 identical over 7 bases. The CDR3 is 15 residues long. The germline V gene has CDR1 MNHNS and CDR2 SASEGT. After removal of 5 bases from V and 4 bases from J, the junction contained 8 bases not matched to a gene. CDR3 in DNA: TGTGCCAGCAGTAAATCAGAGGGGGCTTACAATGAGCAGTTCTTC. Translation gives CASSKSEGAYNEQFF.

The sample holds a few counts of this clonotype. The genes are TRBV18 and TRBJ2-6; D not resolved. The CDR3 is made up of 15 amino acids. Per germline, CDR1 KGHSH and CDR2 LQKENI. Between the trimmed V and J ends, which lost 2 bases and 0 bases, there was a span of 5 bases. The CDR3 DNA sequence: TGTGCCAGCTCACCATCGGCCTCTGGGGCCAACGTCCTGACTTTC. Encoded protein: CASSPSASGANVLTF.

The CDR3 sequence: CASSLVSGGHNEQFF. The DNA of the CDR3 is TGTGCCAGCAGCTTAGTTAGCGGGGGGCACAATGAGCAGTTCTTC. The genes are TRBV7-2 and TRBJ2-1; 10 bases align to TRBD2. In germline, CDR1 is SGHTA, CDR2 FQGNSA. Germline trimming cut 1 base from V and 5 bases from J; bases unmatched to any gene: 2. CDR3 length: 15 amino acids.

This clonotype has just a few counts. Here the CDR3 DNA reads TGCAGTGCTAGAGAACTAGCGGAGATCAATGAGCAGTTCTTC. Translated: CSARELAEINEQFF. The J gene is TRBJ2-1, the V gene TRBV20-1; 8 positions match TRBD2. Germline-derived CDR1 and CDR2 are DFQATT and SNEGSKA (reference sequence). After removal of 0 bases from V and 6 bases from J, the junction contained 4 bases not matched to a gene. The CDR3 has 14 amino acids.

The chain has TRBV25-1 and TRBJ2-1; D ambiguous. V was cut by 7 bases and J by 10 bases, with 11 bases left in between. This CDR3 contains 11 residues. CDR1 and CDR2 (germline): MGHDK, SYGVNS. The CDR3 DNA reads TGTGCCAGCACACTTAACCTGGAGCAGTTCTTC. It translates to CASTLNLEQFF.

The rearrangement uses TRBV4-1 and TRBJ2-7; TRBD2 matches at 11 bases. V shed 4 bases and J 4 bases; nucleotides not matched to a gene: 3. The CDR3 sequence is 14 residues long. Germline V gives CDR1 MGHRA, CDR2 YSYEKL. The CDR3 DNA reads TGCGCCAGCAGCCGAACTAGCGGGAGTTACGAGCAGTACTTC. Its protein product is CASSRTSGSYEQYF.

This clonotype was picked up a small number of times. The chain couples TRBV20-1 to TRBJ1-5, with D perhaps TRBD1 (6 bases). The CDR3 length is 15 residues. The V gene lost 7 bases and the J gene lost 6 bases, with 22 bases spanning the gap. Per germline, CDR1 DFQATT and CDR2 SNEGSKA (reference sequence). Here the CDR3 reads CSVQLPGAQSQPQHF. The CDR3, as DNA: TGCAGTGTTCAACTCCCAGGGGCGCAGAGTCAGCCCCAGCATTTT.

This clonotype was observed a handful of times. V and J are TRBV6-5 and TRBJ1-4; 8 bases agree with TRBD1. V lost 0 bases, J lost 8 bases, and 5 bases stayed unmatched. CDR3 size: 15 residues. Germline V lookup: CDR1 MNHEY, CDR2 SVGAGI. The CDR3 region has the DNA TGTGCCAGCAGTTACTCGACAGGGGCGGGGGAAAAACTGTTTTTT. The encoded protein is CASSYSTGAGEKLFF.

This clonotype was detected a few times. V and J are TRBV7-2 and TRBJ1-6, with D tentatively TRBD1 (5 bases). Germline loops: CDR1 SGHTA, CDR2 FQGNSA. The CDR3 has 17 residues. Trimming removed 1 base from V and 2 bases from J, with 12 bases in between. CDR3 protein: CASSLEVGGPYNSPLHF. The CDR3 DNA reads as TGTGCCAGCAGCTTAGAGGTCGGGGGACCCTATAATTCACCCCTCCACTTT.